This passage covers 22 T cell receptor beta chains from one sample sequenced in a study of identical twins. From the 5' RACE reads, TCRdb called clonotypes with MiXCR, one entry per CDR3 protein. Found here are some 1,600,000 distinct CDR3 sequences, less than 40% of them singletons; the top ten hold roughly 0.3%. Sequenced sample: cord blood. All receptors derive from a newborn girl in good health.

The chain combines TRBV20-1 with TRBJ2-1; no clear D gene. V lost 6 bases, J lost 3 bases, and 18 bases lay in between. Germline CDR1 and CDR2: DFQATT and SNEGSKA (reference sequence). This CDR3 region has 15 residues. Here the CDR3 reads CSARASLLSYNEQFF. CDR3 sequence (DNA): TGCAGTGCAAGGGCCTCACTTCTTAGCTACAATGAGCAGTTCTTC.

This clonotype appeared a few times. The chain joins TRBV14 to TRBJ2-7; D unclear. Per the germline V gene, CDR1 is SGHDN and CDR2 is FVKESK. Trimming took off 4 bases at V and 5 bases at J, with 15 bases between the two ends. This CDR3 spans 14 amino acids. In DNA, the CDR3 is TGTGCCAGCAGCCCGAGAAAAGCTACTGACGAGCAGTACTTC. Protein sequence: CASSPRKATDEQYF.

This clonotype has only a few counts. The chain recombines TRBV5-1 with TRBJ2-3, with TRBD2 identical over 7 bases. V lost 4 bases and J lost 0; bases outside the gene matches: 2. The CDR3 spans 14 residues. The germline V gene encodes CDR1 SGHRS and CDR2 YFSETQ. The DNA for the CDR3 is TGCGCCAGCAGCGGGACTACCAGCACAGATACGCAGTATTTT. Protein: CASSGTTSTDTQYF.

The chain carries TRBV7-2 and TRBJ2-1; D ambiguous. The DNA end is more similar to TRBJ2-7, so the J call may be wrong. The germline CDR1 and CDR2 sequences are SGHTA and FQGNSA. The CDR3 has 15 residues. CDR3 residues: CASSLGLYSYNEQYF. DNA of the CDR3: TGTGCCAGCAGCTTAGGGCTTTATTCCTACAATGAGCAGTACTTC.

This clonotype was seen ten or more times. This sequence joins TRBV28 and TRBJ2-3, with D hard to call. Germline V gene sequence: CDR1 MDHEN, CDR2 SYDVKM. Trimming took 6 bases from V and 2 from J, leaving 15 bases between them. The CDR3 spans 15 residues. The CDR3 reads CASSLGSTNTDTQYF. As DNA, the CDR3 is TGTGCCAGCAGCTTGGGTTCGACAAACACAGATACGCAGTATTTT.

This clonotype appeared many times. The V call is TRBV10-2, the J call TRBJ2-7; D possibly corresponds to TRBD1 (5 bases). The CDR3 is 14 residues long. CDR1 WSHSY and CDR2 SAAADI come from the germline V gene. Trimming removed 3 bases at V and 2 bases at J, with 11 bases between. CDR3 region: CASSEPRGTYEQYF. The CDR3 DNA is TGCGCCAGCAGTGAACCTAGGGGAACCTACGAGCAGTACTTC.

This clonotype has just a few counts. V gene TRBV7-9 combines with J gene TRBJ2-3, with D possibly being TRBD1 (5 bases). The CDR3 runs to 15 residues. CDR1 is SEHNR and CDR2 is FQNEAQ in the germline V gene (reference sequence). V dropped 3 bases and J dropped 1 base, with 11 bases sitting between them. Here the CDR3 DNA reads TGTGCCAGCAGCTTCTTACCCAGGGGCACAGATACGCAGTATTTT. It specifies CASSFLPRGTDTQYF.

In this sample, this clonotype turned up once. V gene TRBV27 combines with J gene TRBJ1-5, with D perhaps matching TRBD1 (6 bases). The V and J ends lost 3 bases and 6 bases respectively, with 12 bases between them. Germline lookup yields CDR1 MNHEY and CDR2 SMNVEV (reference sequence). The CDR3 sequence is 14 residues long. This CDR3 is CASSFDRTTQPQHF. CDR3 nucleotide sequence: TGTGCCAGCAGTTTCGACAGGACAACTCAGCCCCAGCATTTT.

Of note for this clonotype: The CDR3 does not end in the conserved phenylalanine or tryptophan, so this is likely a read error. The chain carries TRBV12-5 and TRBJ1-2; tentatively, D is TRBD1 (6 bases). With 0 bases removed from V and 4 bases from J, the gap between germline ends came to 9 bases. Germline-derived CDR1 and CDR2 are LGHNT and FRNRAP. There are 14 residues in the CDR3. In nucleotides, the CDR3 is TGTGCTAGTGGTTTGGTTGGACAGTCCTATGGCTACACCTTA. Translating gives CASGLVGQSYGYTL.

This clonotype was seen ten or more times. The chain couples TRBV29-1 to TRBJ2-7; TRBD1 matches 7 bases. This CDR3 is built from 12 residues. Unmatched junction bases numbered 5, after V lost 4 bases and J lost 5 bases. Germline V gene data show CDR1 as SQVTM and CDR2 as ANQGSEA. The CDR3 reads CSVGPDRDEQYF. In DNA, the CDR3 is TGCAGCGTTGGACCCGACAGGGACGAGCAGTACTTC.

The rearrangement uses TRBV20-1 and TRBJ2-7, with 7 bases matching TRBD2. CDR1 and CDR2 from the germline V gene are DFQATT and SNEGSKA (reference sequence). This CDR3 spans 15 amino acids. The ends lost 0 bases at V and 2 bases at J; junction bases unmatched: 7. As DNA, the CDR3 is TGCAGTGCTAGAGATGGGGGGGGGACTCCCTACGAGCAGTACTTC. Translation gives CSARDGGGTPYEQYF.

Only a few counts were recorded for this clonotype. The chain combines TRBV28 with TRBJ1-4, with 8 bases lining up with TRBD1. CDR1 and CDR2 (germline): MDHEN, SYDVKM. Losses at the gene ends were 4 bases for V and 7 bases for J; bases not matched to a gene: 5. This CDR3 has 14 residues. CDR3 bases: TGTGCCAGCAGTTCCATCGGGACAGGTGAAAAACTGTTTTTT. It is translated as CASSSIGTGEKLFF. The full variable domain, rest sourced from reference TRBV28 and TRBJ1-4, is DVKVTQSSRYLVKRTGEKVFLECVQDMDHENMFWYRQDPGLGLRLIYFSYDVKMKEKGDIPEGYSVSREKKERFSLILESASTNQTSMYLCASSSIGTGEKLFFGSGTQLSVL.

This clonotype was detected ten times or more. The CDR3 sequence is CSAGNIQYF. The CDR3 region has the DNA TGCAGTGCTGGAAACATTCAGTACTTC. The chain uses TRBV20-1 and TRBJ2-4; D is uncertain. V lost 5 bases to trimming and J lost 6 bases, with 2 bases between them. Germline-derived CDR1 and CDR2 are DFQATT and SNEGSKA (reference sequence). The CDR3 has 9 residues.

CDR3 DNA sequence: TGCGCCAGCAGCCTAACATCGGCGGGAGTTCAGGAGACCCAGTACTTC. Protein product: CASSLTSAGVQETQYF. This chain links TRBV5-1 with TRBJ2-5; 7 bases agree with TRBD2. The V gene's germline CDR1 is SGHRS and CDR2 YFSETQ. This CDR3 comprises 16 residues. Trimming removed 4 bases from V and 5 bases from J; junction bases left unmatched: 14.

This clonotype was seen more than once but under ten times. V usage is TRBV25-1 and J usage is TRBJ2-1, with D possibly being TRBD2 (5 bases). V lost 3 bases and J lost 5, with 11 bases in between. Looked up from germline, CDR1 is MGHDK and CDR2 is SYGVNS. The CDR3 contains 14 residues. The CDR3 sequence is CASSDFTRDNEQFF. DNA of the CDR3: TGTGCCAGCAGTGATTTTACTAGGGACAATGAGCAGTTCTTC.

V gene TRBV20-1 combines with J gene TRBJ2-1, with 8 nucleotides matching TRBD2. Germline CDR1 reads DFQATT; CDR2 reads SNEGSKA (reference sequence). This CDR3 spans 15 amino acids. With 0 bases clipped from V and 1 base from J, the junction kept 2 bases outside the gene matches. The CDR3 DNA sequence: TGCAGTGCTAGAGAACGGGAGGGTTCCTACAATGAGCAGTTCTTC. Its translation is CSAREREGSYNEQFF.

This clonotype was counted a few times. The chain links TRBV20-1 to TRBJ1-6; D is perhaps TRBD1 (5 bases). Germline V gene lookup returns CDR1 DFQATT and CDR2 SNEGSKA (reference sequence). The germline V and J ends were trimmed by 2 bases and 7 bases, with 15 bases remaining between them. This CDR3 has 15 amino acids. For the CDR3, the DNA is TGCAGTGCTAGACCCCGACAGCGACCCAATTCACCCCTCCACTTT. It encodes CSARPRQRPNSPLHF.

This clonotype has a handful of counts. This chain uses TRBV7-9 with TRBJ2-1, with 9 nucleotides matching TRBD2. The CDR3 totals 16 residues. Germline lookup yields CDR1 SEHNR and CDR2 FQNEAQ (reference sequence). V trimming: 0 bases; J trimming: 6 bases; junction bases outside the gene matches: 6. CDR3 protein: CASSLANGGGANEQFF. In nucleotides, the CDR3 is TGTGCCAGCAGCTTAGCGAACGGCGGGGGGGCCAATGAGCAGTTCTTC.

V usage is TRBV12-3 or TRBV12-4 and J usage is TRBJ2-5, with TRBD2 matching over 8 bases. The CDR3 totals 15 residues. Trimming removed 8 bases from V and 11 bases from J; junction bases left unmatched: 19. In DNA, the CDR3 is TGTGCCAGCGGCGCCGGGACTAGGTCATTCAATGAGCAGTACTTC. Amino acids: CASGAGTRSFNEQYF.

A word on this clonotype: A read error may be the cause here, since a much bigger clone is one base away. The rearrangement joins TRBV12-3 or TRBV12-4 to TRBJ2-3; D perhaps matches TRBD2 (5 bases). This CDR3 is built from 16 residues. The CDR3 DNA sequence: TGTGCCAACAGTTTAAGGGCGGGTAGAGTCACAGATACGCAGTATTTT. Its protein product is CANSLRAGRVTDTQYF.

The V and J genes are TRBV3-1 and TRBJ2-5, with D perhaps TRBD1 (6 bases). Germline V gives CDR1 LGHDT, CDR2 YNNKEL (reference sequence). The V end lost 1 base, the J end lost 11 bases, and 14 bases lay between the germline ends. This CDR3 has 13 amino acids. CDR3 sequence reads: CASSQGPGDEQYF. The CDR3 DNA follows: TGTGCCAGCAGCCAAGGGCCAGGGGATGAGCAGTACTTC.

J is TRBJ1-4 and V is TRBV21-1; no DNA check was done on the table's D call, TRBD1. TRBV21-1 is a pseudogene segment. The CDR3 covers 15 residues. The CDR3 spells CASSSVEPWDEKLFF. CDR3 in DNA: TGTGCCAGCAGCTCCGTGGAGCCCTGGGATGAAAAACTGTTTTTT.